These T cell receptor beta chains were read from a single sample in a study of cytomegalovirus exposure and HLA in healthy donors. Sequenced by immunoSEQ multiplex PCR; TCRdb stores in-frame clones only, minus some. The sample comprises roughly 130,000 clones, 55% to 75% of which are singletons, and about 2.6% rests with the top ten. The sample consisted of PBMCs. The receptors here all came from a human donor in good health. Each CDR3 is given without its conserved first and last residue. Only part of the rows carry a size: once, few, many, or a class if the clone is expanded.

>TRBJ2-5|TRBV27|-
ASRRQGVAGGRETQY
>TRBJ1-2|TRBV19|-
ASSRGQGIYYGYT
>TRBJ2-7|TRBV4-3|few
ASSQDLQVYRQY
>TRBJ1-1|TRBV18|-
ASSQGTGGDTEAF
>TRBJ2-1|TRBV27|-
ASSLSPFYSHNEQF
>TRBJ2-1|TRBV30|-
AWSVGYNEQF
>TRBJ1-3|TRBV30|-
AWSNTPTGSGNTIY
>TRBJ1-1|TRBV10-3|-
AISEAGGRTEAF
>TRBJ1-5|TRBV28|-
ASSLIPRNQPQH
>TRBJ2-7|TRBV27|-
ASRKQGQLYEQY
>TRBJ1-2|TRBV7-2|-
ASSLEFRLGRIT
>TRBJ1-1|TRBV6-4|-
ASRRLGGPGVNTEAF
>TRBJ2-3|TRBV2|-
ASIGLAGVTGTDTQY
>TRBJ1-2|TRBV5-6|-
ASSRQGGEGYT
>TRBJ1-6|TRBV9|once
ASSTRQGNSPLH
>TRBJ2-2|TRBV9|-
ASTGRAGGNTGELF
>TRBJ2-7|TRBV19|few
ASGTSGSPYEQY
>TRBJ2-3|TRBV5-1|few
ASSLPSGSGDTQY
>-|TRBV11-2|once
ASSPLTITYEQY
>TRBJ2-7|TRBV30|few
AGKGDRVVEQY
>TRBJ1-5|TRBV14|-
ASSQEAGGPSNQPQH
>TRBJ2-1|TRBV5-5|-
ASSLALLAGGQF
>TRBJ2-2|TRBV29-1|few
SVTGIANTGELF
>TRBJ1-1|TRBV29-1|few
SVATVTNTEAF
>TRBJ1-1|TRBV11-3|-
ASSLVAGAGTEAF
>TRBJ2-5|TRBV5-1|-
ASSLGTSGSFLQETQY
>TRBJ2-3|TRBV6-6|-
ASSDTADTQY
>TRBJ2-5|TRBV7-2|-
ASRVEGALSPQY
>TRBJ2-6|TRBV19|few
ASSIGTNRAGANVLT